This T cell receptor (beta chain) is from a study of T cell repertoires in cytomegalovirus infection. Background on the study: Both a matching HLA type and CMV infection were indicated by public TCR beta signatures.

For this clonotype: The antigen remains unidentified.

The V and J ends lost 4 bases and 5 bases, in that order; junction bases with no gene match: 11. Germline V gene data show CDR1 as SGHDN and CDR2 as FVKESK. This CDR3 contains 16 residues. TCRdb redid the calling of the reads with MiXCR, one entry per CDR3 protein. The table shows approximately 600,000 distinct CDR3 sequences, with about 40% occurring only once. The rearrangement joins TRBV14 to TRBJ2-5; TRBD2 matches 9 bases. The sequence was collected from a human donor in good health (CMV status not recorded). Some clones in this sample may be carry-over from other donors' samples. Material: cultured PBMCs, obtained from culture after CMV antigen stimulation. CDR3 sequence (DNA): TGTGCCAGCAGCCCTCGGGTAGCGGGAGCTGTTGAGACCCAGTACTTC. Protein sequence: CASSPRVAGAVETQYF. The full variable domain, with the rest looked up from reference TRBV14 and TRBJ2-5, is EAGVTQFPSHSVIEKGQTVTLRCDPISGHDNLYWYRRVMGKEIKFLLHFVKESKQDESGMPNNRFLAERTGGTYSTLKVQPAELEDSGVYFCASSPRVAGAVETQYFGPGTRLLVL.